This TCR beta chain derives from a study of cytomegalovirus exposure and HLA in healthy donors. Data came from immunoSEQ multiplex PCR; TCRdb stores just in-frame clones and leaves some out. Of about 160,000 clones in the sample, 65% to 90% were seen once. This clone occurred a few times. The CDR3 is 14 residues long. CDR1 and CDR2 (germline): SGHRS, YFSETQ. V was clipped by 4 bases and J by 2 bases; unmatched bases: 5. The sample was PBMCs. The V call is TRBV5-1, the J call TRBJ2-5; the match to TRBD1 covers 7 bases. This sequence was found in a woman younger than 30 in good health and CMV-seronegative. CDR3 region: CASSDPGQQETQYF. The CDR3 nucleotides are TGCGCCAGCAGCGACCCGGGACAGCAAGAGACCCAGTACTTC.